This T cell receptor beta chain originates from a study of blood T cell repertoires in COVID-19. Study-wide background: COVID-19 samples from acute and convalescent phases originated in the United States, Italy and Spain. T cells, B-cell-depleted T cells, or PBMCs supplied cDNA or gDNA.

Original processing notes: Counts of nucleated cells, estimated from reference gene primer amplification, were obtained. Data came from immunoSEQ multiplex PCR; TCRdb stores just in-frame clones and leaves some out. The D gene and trimming were derived from the DNA, and the V and J assignments and clone size from that table. The data contain around 84,000 clones, roughly 80% of them singletons. The sample holds a few counts of this clone. Germline CDR1 is MDHEN and CDR2 is SYDVKM. With V trimmed by 4 bases and J by 6 bases, 7 bases remained unmatched. CDR3 length equals 15 residues. Sample: peripheral blood. This receptor was obtained from a woman aged 40 to 49 with active or convalescent COVID-19. The rearrangement joins TRBV28 to TRBJ1-5; 9 bases agree with TRBD1. CDR3 sequence (DNA): TGTGCCAGCAGTTACGGGACAGGGATAGTTCAGCCCCAGCATTTT. The encoded protein is CASSYGTGIVQPQHF.